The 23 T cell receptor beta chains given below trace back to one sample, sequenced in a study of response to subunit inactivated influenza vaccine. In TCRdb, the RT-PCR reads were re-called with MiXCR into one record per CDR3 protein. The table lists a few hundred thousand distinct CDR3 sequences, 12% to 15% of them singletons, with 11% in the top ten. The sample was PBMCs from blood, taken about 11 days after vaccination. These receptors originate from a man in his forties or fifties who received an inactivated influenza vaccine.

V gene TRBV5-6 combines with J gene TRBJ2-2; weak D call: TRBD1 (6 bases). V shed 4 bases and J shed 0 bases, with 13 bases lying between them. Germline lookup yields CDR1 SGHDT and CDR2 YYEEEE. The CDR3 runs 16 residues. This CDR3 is CASSRNKGANTGELFF. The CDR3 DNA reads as TGTGCCAGCAGCCGAAACAAGGGGGCGAACACCGGGGAGCTGTTTTTT. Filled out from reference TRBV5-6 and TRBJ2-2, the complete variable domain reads DAGVTQSPTHLIKTRGQQVTLRCSPKSGHDTVSWYQQALGQGPQFIFQYYEEEERQRGNFPDRFSGHQFPNYSSELNVNALLLGDSALYLCASSRNKGANTGELFFGEGSRLTVL.

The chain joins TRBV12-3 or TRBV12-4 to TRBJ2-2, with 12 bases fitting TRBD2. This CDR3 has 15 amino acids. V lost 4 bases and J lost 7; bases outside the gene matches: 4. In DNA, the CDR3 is TGTGCCAGCAGTTGGACTAGCGGGATTGGCGGGGAGCTGTTTTTT. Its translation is CASSWTSGIGGELFF.

The CDR3 protein is CASSLALQGQETQYF. CDR3 sequence (DNA): TGCGCCAGCAGCTTGGCCCTACAGGGCCAAGAGACCCAGTACTTC. The chain joins TRBV5-1 to TRBJ2-5, with a possible D match to TRBD1 (6 bases). The CDR3 loop spans 15 amino acids. V shed 0 bases and J shed 1 base, with 10 bases lying between them. Germline CDR1 reads SGHRS; CDR2 reads YFSETQ.

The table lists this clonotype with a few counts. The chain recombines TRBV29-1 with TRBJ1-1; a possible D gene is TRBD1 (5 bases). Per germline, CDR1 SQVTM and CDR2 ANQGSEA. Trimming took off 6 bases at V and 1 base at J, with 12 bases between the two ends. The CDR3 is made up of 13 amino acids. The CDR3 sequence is CSVAGRANTEAFF. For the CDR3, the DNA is TGCAGCGTCGCGGGACGGGCGAACACTGAAGCTTTCTTT. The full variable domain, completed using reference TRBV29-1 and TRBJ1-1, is SAVISQKPSRDICQRGTSLTIQCQVDSQVTMMFWYRQQPGQSLTLIATANQGSEATYESGFVIDKFPISRPNLTFSTLTVSNMSPEDSSIYLCSVAGRANTEAFFGQGTRLTVV.

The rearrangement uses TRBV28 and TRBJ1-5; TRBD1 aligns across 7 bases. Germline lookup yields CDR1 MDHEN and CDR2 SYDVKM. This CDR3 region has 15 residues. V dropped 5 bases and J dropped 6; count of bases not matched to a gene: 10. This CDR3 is CASSLGTGVSQPQHF. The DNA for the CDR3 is TGTGCCAGCAGTCTAGGCACAGGGGTTAGTCAGCCCCAGCATTTT.

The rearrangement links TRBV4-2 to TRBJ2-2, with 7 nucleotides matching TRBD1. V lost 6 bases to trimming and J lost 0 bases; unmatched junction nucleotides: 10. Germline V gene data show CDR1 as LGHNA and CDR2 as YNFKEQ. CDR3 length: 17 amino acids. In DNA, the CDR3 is TGTGCCAGCAGTCTAGGACAGGCCGACGCGAACACCGGGGAGCTGTTTTTT. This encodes CASSLGQADANTGELFF.

The CDR3 sequence: CASRGLADTGELFF. The DNA for the CDR3 is TGTGCCAGCAGGGGACTAGCGGACACCGGGGAGCTGTTTTTT. J is TRBJ2-2 and V is TRBV6-1; 11 bases align to TRBD2. V shed 6 bases and J 3 bases; nucleotides not matched to a gene: 0. Germline V lookup: CDR1 MNHNS, CDR2 SASEGT. The CDR3 contains 14 residues.

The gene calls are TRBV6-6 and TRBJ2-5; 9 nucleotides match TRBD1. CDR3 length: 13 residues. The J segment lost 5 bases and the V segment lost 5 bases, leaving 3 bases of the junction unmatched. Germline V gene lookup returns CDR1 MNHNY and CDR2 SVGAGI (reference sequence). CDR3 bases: TGTGCCAGCAGTACAGGGGGCCGGGAGACCCAGTACTTC. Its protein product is CASSTGGRETQYF.

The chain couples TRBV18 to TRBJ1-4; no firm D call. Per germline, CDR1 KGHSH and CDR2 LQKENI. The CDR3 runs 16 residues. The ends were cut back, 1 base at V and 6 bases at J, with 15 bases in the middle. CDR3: CASSPRPVNRDEKLFF. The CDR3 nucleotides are TGTGCCAGCTCACCACGTCCGGTAAACCGGGATGAAAAACTGTTTTTT.

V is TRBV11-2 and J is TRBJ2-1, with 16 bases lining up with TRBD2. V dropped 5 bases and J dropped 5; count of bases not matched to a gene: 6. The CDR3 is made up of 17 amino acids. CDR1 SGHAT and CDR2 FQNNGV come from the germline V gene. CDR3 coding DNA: TGTGCCAGCAGCCCGGGACTAGCGGGGGGGCCTAACAATGAGCAGTTCTTC. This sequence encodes CASSPGLAGGPNNEQFF.

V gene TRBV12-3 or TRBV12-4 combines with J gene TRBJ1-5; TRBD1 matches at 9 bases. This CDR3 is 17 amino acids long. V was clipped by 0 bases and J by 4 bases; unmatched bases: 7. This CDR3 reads CASSLAWDRVSNQPQHF. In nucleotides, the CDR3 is TGTGCCAGCAGTTTAGCATGGGACAGGGTTTCGAATCAGCCCCAGCATTTT.

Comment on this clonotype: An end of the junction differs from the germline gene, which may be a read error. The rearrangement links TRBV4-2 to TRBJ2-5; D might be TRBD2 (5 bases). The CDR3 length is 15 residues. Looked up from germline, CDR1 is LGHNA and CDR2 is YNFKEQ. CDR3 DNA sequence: TGTGCCATCAGCCAAGATAGAAACGCGGGAGAGACCCAGTACTTC. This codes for CAISQDRNAGETQYF.

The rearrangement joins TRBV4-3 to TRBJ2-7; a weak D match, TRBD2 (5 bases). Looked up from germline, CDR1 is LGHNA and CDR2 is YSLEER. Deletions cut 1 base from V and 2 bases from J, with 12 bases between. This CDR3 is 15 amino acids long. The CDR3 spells CASSQGTGIPYEQYF. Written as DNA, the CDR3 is TGCGCCAGCAGCCAAGGAACGGGGATCCCCTACGAGCAGTACTTC.

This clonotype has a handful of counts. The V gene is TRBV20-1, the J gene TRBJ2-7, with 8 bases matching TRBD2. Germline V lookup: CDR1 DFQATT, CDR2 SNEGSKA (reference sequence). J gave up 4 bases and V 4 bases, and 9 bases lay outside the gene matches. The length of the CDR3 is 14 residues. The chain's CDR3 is CSANRLARTYEQYF. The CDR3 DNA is TGCAGTGCTAACAGACTAGCGAGAACGTACGAGCAGTACTTC.

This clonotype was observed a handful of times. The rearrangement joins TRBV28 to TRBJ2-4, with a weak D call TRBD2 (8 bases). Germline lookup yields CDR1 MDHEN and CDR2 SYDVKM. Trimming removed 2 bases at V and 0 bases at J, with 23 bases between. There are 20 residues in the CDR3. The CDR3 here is CASSLLPGLGGFLAKNIQYF. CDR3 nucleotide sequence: TGTGCCAGCAGTTTACTGCCGGGACTAGGGGGCTTTCTAGCCAAAAACATTCAGTACTTC.

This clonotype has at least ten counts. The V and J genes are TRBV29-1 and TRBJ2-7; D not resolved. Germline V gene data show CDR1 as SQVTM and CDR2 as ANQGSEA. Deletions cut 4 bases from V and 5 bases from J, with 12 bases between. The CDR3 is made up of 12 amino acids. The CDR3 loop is CSVGIGKNEQYF. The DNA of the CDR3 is TGCAGCGTTGGAATTGGGAAAAACGAGCAGTACTTC.

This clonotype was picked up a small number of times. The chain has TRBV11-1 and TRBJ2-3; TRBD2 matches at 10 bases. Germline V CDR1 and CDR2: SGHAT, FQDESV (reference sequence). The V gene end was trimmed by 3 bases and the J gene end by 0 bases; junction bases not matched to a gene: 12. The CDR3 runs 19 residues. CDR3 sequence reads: CASSFNPVAGGPSTDTQYF. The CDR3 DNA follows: TGTGCCAGCAGCTTTAACCCGGTAGCGGGAGGCCCTAGCACAGATACGCAGTATTTT.

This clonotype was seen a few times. The CDR3 sequence is CASSSMTGGSYEQYF. The DNA for the CDR3 is TGCGCCAGCAGCTCGATGACAGGGGGCTCCTACGAGCAGTACTTC. V and J are TRBV5-1 and TRBJ2-7, with 9 bases aligning to TRBD1. The CDR3 loop spans 15 amino acids. The germline CDR1 and CDR2 sequences are SGHRS and YFSETQ. J gave up 0 bases and V 3 bases, and 4 bases lay outside the gene matches.

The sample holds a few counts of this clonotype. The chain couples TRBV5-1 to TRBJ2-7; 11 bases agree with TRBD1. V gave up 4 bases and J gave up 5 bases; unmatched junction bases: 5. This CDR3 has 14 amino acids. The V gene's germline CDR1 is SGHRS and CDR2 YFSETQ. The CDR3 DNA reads TGCGCCAGCAGCCTCGGACAGGGGGCCCACGAGCAGTACTTC. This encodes CASSLGQGAHEQYF.

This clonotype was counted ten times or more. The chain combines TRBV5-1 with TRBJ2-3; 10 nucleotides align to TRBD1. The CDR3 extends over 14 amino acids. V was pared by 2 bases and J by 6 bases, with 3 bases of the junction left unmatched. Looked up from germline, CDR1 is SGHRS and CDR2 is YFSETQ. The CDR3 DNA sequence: TGCGCCAGCAGCTTAGGGACAGGGGTGGATACGCAGTATTTT. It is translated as CASSLGTGVDTQYF. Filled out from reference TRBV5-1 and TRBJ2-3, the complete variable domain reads KAGVTQTPRYLIKTRGQQVTLSCSPISGHRSVSWYQQTPGQGLQFLFEYFSETQRNKGNFPGRFSGRQFSNSRSEMNVSTLELGDSALYLCASSLGTGVDTQYFGPGTRLTVL.

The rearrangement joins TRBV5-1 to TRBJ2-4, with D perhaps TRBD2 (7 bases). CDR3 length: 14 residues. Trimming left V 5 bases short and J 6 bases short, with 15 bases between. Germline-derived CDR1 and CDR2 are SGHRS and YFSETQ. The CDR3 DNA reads TGCGCCAGCAGTGATACGGGGGGCGGAAACATTCAGTACTTC. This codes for CASSDTGGGNIQYF.

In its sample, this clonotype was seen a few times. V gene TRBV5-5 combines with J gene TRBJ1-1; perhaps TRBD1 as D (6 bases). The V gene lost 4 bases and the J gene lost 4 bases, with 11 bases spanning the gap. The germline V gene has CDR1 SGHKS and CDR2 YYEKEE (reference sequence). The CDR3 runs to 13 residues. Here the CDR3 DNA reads TGTGCCAGCAGCGTCAGGGGAGGCACTGAAGCTTTCTTT. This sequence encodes CASSVRGGTEAFF.

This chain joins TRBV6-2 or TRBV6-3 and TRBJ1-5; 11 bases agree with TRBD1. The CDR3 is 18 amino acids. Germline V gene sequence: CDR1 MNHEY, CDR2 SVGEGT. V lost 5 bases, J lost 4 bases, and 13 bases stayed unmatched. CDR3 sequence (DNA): TGTGCCAGCAGTCCCCTTGGACAGGGGGCCCGTAAAAATCAGCCCCAGCATTTT. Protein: CASSPLGQGARKNQPQHF.